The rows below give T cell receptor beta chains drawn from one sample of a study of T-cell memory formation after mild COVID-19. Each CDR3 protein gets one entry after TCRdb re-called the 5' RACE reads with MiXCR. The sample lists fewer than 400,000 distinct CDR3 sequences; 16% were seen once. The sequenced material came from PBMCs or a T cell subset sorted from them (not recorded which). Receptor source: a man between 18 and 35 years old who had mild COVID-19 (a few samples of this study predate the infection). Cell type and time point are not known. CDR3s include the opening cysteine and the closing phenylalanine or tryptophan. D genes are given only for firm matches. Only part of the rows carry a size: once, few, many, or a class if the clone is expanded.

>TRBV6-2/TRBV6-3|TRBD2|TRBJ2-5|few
CASTYGTTSETQYF
TGTGCCAGCACCTACGGGACTACCTCAGAGACCCAGTACTTC
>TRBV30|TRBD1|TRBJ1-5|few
CAWNRDRSNQPQHF
TGTGCCTGGAACCGGGACAGGTCGAATCAGCCCCAGCATTTT
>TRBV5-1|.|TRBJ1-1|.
CASSLAGGGTAEAFF
TGCGCCAGCAGCTTGGCCGGGGGGGGAACAGCTGAAGCTTTCTTT
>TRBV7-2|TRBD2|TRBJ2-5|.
CASSFEAGGTQYF
TGTGCCAGCAGCTTCGAAGCGGGGGGGACCCAGTACTTC
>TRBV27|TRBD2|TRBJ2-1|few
CASSFWPGEGGEQFF
TGTGCCAGCAGTTTCTGGCCGGGGGAGGGCGGTGAGCAGTTCTTC
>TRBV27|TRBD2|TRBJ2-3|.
CASSFLTSGGAADTQYF
TGTGCCAGCAGTTTTCTGACTAGCGGGGGGGCGGCAGATACGCAGTATTTT
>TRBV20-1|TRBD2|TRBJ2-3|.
CSAPLSSGDTDTQYF
TGCAGTGCTCCCCTATCTAGCGGGGACACAGATACGCAGTATTTT
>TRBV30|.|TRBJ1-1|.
CAWSVPKTGGAFF
TGTGCCTGGAGTGTACCCAAGACTGGGGGAGCTTTCTTT
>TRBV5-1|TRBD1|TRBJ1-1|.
CARTGWEAFF
TGCGCCAGGACAGGGTGGGAAGCTTTCTTT
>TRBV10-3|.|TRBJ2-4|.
CAIRAGDIQYF
TGTGCCATCAGGGCAGGGGACATTCAGTACTTC